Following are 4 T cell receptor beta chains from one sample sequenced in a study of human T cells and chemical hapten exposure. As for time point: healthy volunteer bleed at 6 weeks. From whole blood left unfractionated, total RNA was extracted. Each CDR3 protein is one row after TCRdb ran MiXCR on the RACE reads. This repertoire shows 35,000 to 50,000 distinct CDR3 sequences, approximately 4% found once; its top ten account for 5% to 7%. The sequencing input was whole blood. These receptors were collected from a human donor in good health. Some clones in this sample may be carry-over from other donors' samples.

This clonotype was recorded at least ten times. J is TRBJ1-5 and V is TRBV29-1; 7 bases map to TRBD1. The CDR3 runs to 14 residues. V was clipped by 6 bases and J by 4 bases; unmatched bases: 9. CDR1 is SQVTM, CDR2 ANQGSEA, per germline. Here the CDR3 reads CSVTLDRVNQPQHF. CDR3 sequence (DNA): TGCAGCGTAACCCTCGACAGGGTAAATCAGCCCCAGCATTTT.

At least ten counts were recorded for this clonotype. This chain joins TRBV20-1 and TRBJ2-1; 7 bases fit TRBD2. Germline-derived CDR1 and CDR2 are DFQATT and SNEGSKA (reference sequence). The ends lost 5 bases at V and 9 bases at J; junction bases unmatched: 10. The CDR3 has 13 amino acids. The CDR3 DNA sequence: TGCAGTGCTTGGACTAGTTTCGGGTTTGAGCAGTTCTTC. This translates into CSAWTSFGFEQFF.

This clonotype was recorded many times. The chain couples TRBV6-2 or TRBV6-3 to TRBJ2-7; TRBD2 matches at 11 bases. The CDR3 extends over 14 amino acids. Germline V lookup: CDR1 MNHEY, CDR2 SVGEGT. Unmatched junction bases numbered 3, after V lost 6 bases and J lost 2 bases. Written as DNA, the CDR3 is TGTGCCAGCAGAATAGCGGGAGGGCCCTACGAGCAGTACTTC. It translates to CASRIAGGPYEQYF.

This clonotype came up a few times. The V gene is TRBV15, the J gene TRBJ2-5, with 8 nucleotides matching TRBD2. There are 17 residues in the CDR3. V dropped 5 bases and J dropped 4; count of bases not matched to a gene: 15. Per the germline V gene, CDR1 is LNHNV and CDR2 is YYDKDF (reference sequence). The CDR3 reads CATSPREGRVQRETQYF. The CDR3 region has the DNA TGTGCCACCAGCCCACGGGAGGGAAGGGTTCAGCGAGAGACCCAGTACTTC. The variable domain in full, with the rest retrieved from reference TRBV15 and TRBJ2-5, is DAMVIQNPRYQVTQFGKPVTLSCSQTLNHNVMYWYQQKSSQAPKLLFHYYDKDFNNEADTPDNFQSRRPNTSFCFLDIRSPGLGDTAMYLCATSPREGRVQRETQYFGPGTRLLVL.